Listed below are T cell receptor beta chains from one sample, sequenced in a study of cytomegalovirus exposure and HLA in healthy donors. Produced via immunoSEQ multiplex PCR; TCRdb's table is partial and in-frame only. This sample has tens of thousands of clones, with 79% found just once. Sequencing was done on a sample of PBMCs. These receptors were collected from a woman between 40 and 50 years old in good health and CMV-seronegative. Each CDR3 is given with its conserved first and last residue. D genes are given only for firm matches. Rows may omit the clone size; those that give it use once, few, many or a size class.

v_call,clone_size,d_call,j_call,cdr3_aa,cdr3_nt
TRBV7-9,-,-,TRBJ1-6,CASSPGLENSPLHF,TGTGCCAGCAGCCCGGGGTTGGAAAATTCACCCCTCCACTTT
TRBV25-1,-,-,TRBJ1-6,CASSDAGSSPLHF,TGTGCCAGCAGTGATGCGGGTTCTTCACCCCTCCACTTT
TRBV9,-,TRBD2,TRBJ2-1,CASSVGTSGGPSSYNEQFF,TGTGCCAGCAGCGTAGGAACTAGCGGGGGGCCCAGCTCCTACAATGAGCAGTTCTTC
TRBV30,-,-,TRBJ2-3,CAWSVGLNTDTQYF,TGTGCCTGGAGTGTGGGGCTGAACACAGATACGCAGTATTTT
TRBV4-3,-,TRBD1,TRBJ1-1,CASSQRNRDRGPAFF,TGCGCCAGCAGCCAACGAAACCGGGACAGGGGTCCTGCTTTCTTT
TRBV5-4,-,-,TRBJ2-7,CASSLVQGGNEQYF,TGTGCCAGCAGCTTGGTCCAGGGTGGCAACGAGCAGTACTTC
TRBV5-6,-,TRBD1,TRBJ2-7,CASSPGQGNSYEQYF,TGTGCCAGCAGCCCCGGACAGGGGAACTCCTACGAGCAGTACTTC
TRBV29-1,medium-sized,TRBD1,TRBJ1-1,CSVGTGNTEAFF,TGCAGCGTTGGGACAGGTAACACTGAAGCTTTCTTT
TRBV5-1,once,TRBD2,TRBJ2-2,CASSLVAGGNTGELFF,TGCGCCAGCAGCCTAGTAGCGGGGGGAAACACCGGGGAGCTGTTTTTT
TRBV15,-,TRBD1,TRBJ1-5,CATSRKSGGFNSNQPQHF,TGTGCCACCAGCAGAAAATCAGGGGGTTTTAATAGCAATCAGCCCCAGCATTTT
TRBV4-3,-,TRBD1,TRBJ2-1,CASSQGRDSYNEQFF,TGCGCCAGCAGCCAGGGACGGGACAGCTACAATGAGCAGTTCTTC
TRBV6-1,-,TRBD2,TRBJ2-3,CASSGGGETDTQYF,TGTGCCAGCAGTGGCGGGGGGGAGACAGATACGCAGTATTTT
TRBV7-9,-,-,TRBJ2-3,CASSLRGSTDTQYF,TGTGCCAGCAGCTTAAGGGGTAGCACAGATACGCAGTATTTT
TRBV7-9,-,-,TRBJ2-7,CASSSPGQPAYEQYF,TGTGCCAGCAGCTCCCCGGGTCAGCCGGCCTACGAGCAGTACTTC
TRBV7-7,-,-,TRBJ1-3,CASSSDSGNTIYF,TGTGCCAGCAGCTCAGACTCTGGAAACACCATATATTTT
TRBV19,-,-,TRBJ1-5,CASSIDPGNQPQHF,TGTGCCAGTAGTATAGATCCGGGGAATCAGCCCCAGCATTTT
TRBV18,once,TRBD1,TRBJ2-3,CASSPPQGQDADTQYF,TGTGCCAGCTCACCACCCCAGGGACAGGATGCAGATACGCAGTATTTT
TRBV30,-,TRBD1,TRBJ2-2,CAWGTGVNTGELFF,TGTGCCTGGGGGACAGGGGTGAACACCGGGGAGCTGTTTTTT
TRBV5-4,once,-,TRBJ2-2,CASSLGALNTGELFF,TGTGCCAGCAGCTTGGGGGCGCTGAACACCGGGGAGCTGTTTTTT
TRBV5-1,-,-,TRBJ2-5,CASSLTGGGGETQYF,TGCGCCAGCAGCTTGACTGGCGGGGGCGGGGAGACCCAGTACTTC
TRBV7-2,once,-,TRBJ2-7,CASSSPTRFPYEQYF,TGTGCCAGCAGCTCGCCGACTAGGTTCCCCTACGAGCAGTACTTC
TRBV18,-,-,TRBJ1-4,CASSPKTGSPNEKLFF,TGTGCCAGCTCACCGAAAACAGGGTCACCTAATGAAAAACTGTTTTTT
TRBV7-9,-,TRBD1,TRBJ1-1,CASSAPGGNTEAFF,TGTGCCAGCAGCGCCCCAGGGGGCAACACTGAAGCTTTCTTT
TRBV6-6,-,-,TRBJ1-2,CASSQTGAYGYTF,TGTGCCAGCAGCCAGACAGGAGCCTATGGCTACACCTTC
TRBV9,once,-,TRBJ1-1,CASSVDRGTEAFF,TGTGCCAGCAGCGTCGACAGAGGAACTGAAGCTTTCTTT
TRBV4-2,-,-,TRBJ2-5,CASSQDGAQETQYF,TGTGCCAGCAGCCAAGATGGGGCCCAAGAGACCCAGTACTTC
TRBV27,-,TRBD1,TRBJ1-6,CASSPLYRGYNSPLHF,TGTGCCAGCAGTCCCCTCTACAGGGGCTATAATTCACCCCTCCACTTT
TRBV30,-,TRBD1,TRBJ1-5,CAWSVGTGIQPQHF,TGTGCCTGGAGTGTTGGGACAGGGATTCAGCCCCAGCATTTT
TRBV28,-,TRBD1,TRBJ2-2,CASTDRGVAGELFF,TGTGCCAGCACGGACAGGGGCGTCGCCGGGGAGCTGTTTTTT
TRBV29-1,once,TRBD2,TRBJ2-1,CSVRERGAGNEQFF,TGCAGCGTTAGGGAGCGGGGGGCTGGAAATGAGCAGTTCTTC
TRBV5-1,-,TRBD1,TRBJ1-2,CASSLDPGQGYYGYTF,TGCGCCAGCAGCTTGGATCCGGGACAGGGGTACTATGGCTACACCTTC
TRBV7-3,many,-,TRBJ2-5,CASSNSGLGETQYF,TGTGCCAGCAGCAATAGCGGCCTGGGGGAGACCCAGTACTTC
TRBV18,-,-,TRBJ2-7,CASSSAEVGEQYF,TGTGCCAGCTCTTCGGCAGAGGTTGGAGAGCAGTACTTC
TRBV4-1,-,-,TRBJ1-2,CASSQEIGMNYGYTF,TGCGCCAGCAGCCAAGAGATCGGGATGAACTATGGCTACACCTTC
TRBV7-2,few,TRBD2,TRBJ2-1,CASSLGDYRYNEQFF,TGTGCCAGCAGCTTAGGGGACTACCGCTACAATGAGCAGTTCTTC
TRBV9,-,TRBD1,TRBJ2-2,CASSLTGGQNTGELFF,TGTGCCAGCAGCCTGACAGGGGGCCAGAACACCGGGGAGCTGTTTTTT
TRBV5-1,-,TRBD2,TRBJ2-5,CASSLGMIAGGQETQYF,TGCGCCAGCAGCTTGGGGATGATAGCGGGGGGGCAAGAGACCCAGTACTTC
TRBV4-3,once,TRBD2,TRBJ2-2,CASSPGTSGGGTTGELFF,TGCGCCAGCAGCCCCGGGACTAGCGGGGGGGGGACCACCGGGGAGCTGTTTTTT
TRBV30,once,-,TRBJ1-5,CAWSPKGLGSQPQNF,TGTGCCTGGAGTCCCAAGGGGCTCGGGAGTCAGCCCCAGAATTTT
TRBV5-4,-,-,TRBJ2-3,CASSTRGIRTDTQYF,TGTGCCAGCAGCACCAGGGGAATTAGAACAGATACGCAGTATTTT
TRBV4-3,-,TRBD2,TRBJ2-3,CASSQVGGAGGDTQYF,TGCGCCAGCAGCCAAGTCGGGGGGGCAGGAGGAGATACGCAGTATTTT
TRBV15,-,TRBD1,TRBJ2-3,CATSSFSGGSSTDTQYF,TGTGCCACCAGCTCGTTCTCAGGGGGATCTAGCACAGATACGCAGTATTTT
TRBV7-8,-,-,TRBJ2-5,CASSRGGPGETQYF,TGTGCCAGCAGCAGGGGGGGGCCCGGGGAGACCCAGTACTTC